This TCR beta chain was captured by sequencing in a study of blood T cell repertoires in COVID-19. In the original processing: The authors estimated nucleated cell counts from reference gene primer amplification. Clones were sequenced by immunoSEQ multiplex PCR, and TCRdb holds only the in-frame ones, with some missing. The V and J calls and the clone size are those of that table, but D and trimming were determined from the DNA. In the table there are approximately 330,000 clones, roughly 87% of which are singletons. The CDR3 runs 16 residues. V shed 7 bases and J shed 0 bases, with 13 bases lying between them.

This chain uses TRBV23-1 with TRBJ1-6, with a possible D match to TRBD1 (5 bases). TRBV23-1 counts as an open reading frame of uncertain function. The sample was peripheral blood. This sequence was found in a man aged 25-40 years with COVID-19, enrolled during active disease. The CDR3 DNA reads as TGCGCCAGCACCCACGGGGGGAGCTCCTATAATTCACCCCTCCACTTT. It is translated as CASTHGGSSYNSPLHF.